This T cell receptor beta chain was identified during a study of blood T cell repertoires in COVID-19. On the study more broadly: Collection of acute and convalescent COVID-19 samples took place in the United States, Italy and Spain. PBMCs, B-cell-depleted T cells, or T cells were the source of the cDNA or gDNA that made up the material.

In the authors' workflow: Estimated nucleated cell counts came from reference gene primer amplification. The data were produced by immunoSEQ multiplex PCR, yet TCRdb's version contains in-frame clones alone and is incomplete. The DNA was the basis for D and trimming; V, J and clone size are from that table. The table lists 76,000 or so clones, around nine tenths of them singletons. This clone was picked up a small number of times. The sequenced sample was peripheral blood. This TCR was sampled from a human donor in a cohort sampled during active COVID-19.

The CDR3 spells CASSQYSDNSPLHF. The DNA for the CDR3 is TGCGCCAGCAGCCAATACAGTGACAATTCACCCCTCCACTTT. The chain is built from TRBV4-3 and TRBJ1-6; D remains unclear. The V and J ends lost 2 bases and 7 bases respectively, with 9 bases between them. CDR3 length: 14 residues. Germline V gene data show CDR1 as LGHNA and CDR2 as YSLEER.